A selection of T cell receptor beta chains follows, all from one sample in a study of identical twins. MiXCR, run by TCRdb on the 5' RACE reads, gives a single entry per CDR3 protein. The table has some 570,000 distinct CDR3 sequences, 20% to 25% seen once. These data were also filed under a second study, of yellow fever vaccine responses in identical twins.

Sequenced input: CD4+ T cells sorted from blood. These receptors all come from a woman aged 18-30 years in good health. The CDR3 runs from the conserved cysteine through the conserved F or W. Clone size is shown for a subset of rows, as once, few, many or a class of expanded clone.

CASSLELGEQFF	TRBJ2-1	few	TRBV11-2
CASRLPGSTGELFF	TRBJ2-2	few	TRBV28
CASSQGHAAYEQYF	TRBJ2-7	few	TRBV3-1
CASSRAGVDEAFF	TRBJ1-1	few	TRBV5-6
CSVEEILAGSNEQFF	TRBJ2-1	few	TRBV29-1
CASCLSQGYTGELFF	TRBJ2-2	.	TRBV12-3/TRBV12-4
CSASGTGGLGSSYEQYF	TRBJ2-7	.	TRBV20-1
CASSPRVTGRDTIYF	TRBJ1-3	.	TRBV3-1
CASSLVGSDTGELFF	TRBJ2-2	.	TRBV5-1
CATGSGAGETQYF	TRBJ2-5	.	TRBV2
CASQVQEGASYEQYF	TRBJ2-7	.	TRBV5-1
CSAESGQGAVVGNQPQHF	TRBJ1-5	.	TRBV20-1
CSALSPHRALEETQYF	TRBJ2-5	few	TRBV20-1
CASSRAATGQLLFF	TRBJ1-4	many	TRBV12-3/TRBV12-4
CASSFPPGGRATGELFF	TRBJ2-2	few	TRBV12-3/TRBV12-4
CASSPVEEYGYTF	TRBJ1-2	few	TRBV5-5
CASSQKPSPPSTDTQYF	TRBJ2-3	.	TRBV7-3
CASSLSITPGGTF	TRBJ1-2	few	TRBV28
CSAKGTGPEAFF	TRBJ1-1	.	TRBV20-1
CASSQGLTSGNTDTQYF	TRBJ2-3	few	TRBV14
CSARDTQGPNQPQHF	TRBJ1-5	.	TRBV20-1
CASSTISGTGELFF	TRBJ2-2	.	TRBV7-6
CASSPRAVEGAFTGELFF	TRBJ2-2	.	TRBV7-3
CASTSGGKGNTEAFF	TRBJ1-1	few	TRBV6-2/TRBV6-3
CASGWGKDQPQHF	TRBJ1-5	.	TRBV12-5
CATSDRTGGYNEQFF	TRBJ2-1	.	TRBV24-1
CASSAQGEPSGYTF	TRBJ1-2	.	TRBV7-9
CASSSQRGSLYEQYF	TRBJ2-7	.	TRBV5-1
CASSELGQGGQPQHF	TRBJ1-5	few	TRBV6-1
CASGGETGELFF	TRBJ2-2	.	TRBV2
CSVEDYTRRETQYF	TRBJ2-5	few	TRBV29-1
CSAPPLGRDSYNEQFF	TRBJ2-1	.	TRBV20-1